This TCR beta chain was captured in a study of response to subunit inactivated influenza vaccine. Using its own MiXCR run on the RT-PCR reads, TCRdb lists one record per CDR3 protein. The repertoire holds 650,000 or so distinct CDR3 sequences, with 14% as singletons. CDR3 length: 15 amino acids. The V end was cut by 4 bases, the J end by 7 bases, with 21 bases between. Germline values: CDR1 SGDLS, CDR2 YYNGEE. General study points: Seasonal influenza vaccination, on each occasion, was suggested by the authors to recruit few new T cells.

This clonotype was counted only a few times. No antigen is known for it. The V and J genes are TRBV9 and TRBJ2-7; D ambiguous. The specimen comprised PBMCs from blood, sampled about 14 days before vaccination. The TCR was taken from a man aged 45 to 65 who received an inactivated influenza vaccine. CDR3 sequence reads: CASSPESRPLIEQYF. Written as DNA, the CDR3 is TGTGCCAGCAGCCCCGAGTCGCGGCCGCTCATTGAGCAGTACTTC.